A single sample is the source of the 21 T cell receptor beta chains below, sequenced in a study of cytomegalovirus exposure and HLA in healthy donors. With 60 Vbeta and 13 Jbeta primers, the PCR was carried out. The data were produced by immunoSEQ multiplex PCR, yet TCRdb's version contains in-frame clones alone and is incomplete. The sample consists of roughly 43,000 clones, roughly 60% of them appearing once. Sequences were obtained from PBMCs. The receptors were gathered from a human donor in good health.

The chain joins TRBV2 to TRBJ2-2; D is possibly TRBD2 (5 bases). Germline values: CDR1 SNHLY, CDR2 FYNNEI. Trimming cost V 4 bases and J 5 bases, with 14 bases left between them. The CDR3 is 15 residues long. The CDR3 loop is CASSGPGSGTGELFF. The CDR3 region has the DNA TGTGCCAGCAGTGGGCCAGGCTCGGGGACCGGGGAGCTGTTTTTT.

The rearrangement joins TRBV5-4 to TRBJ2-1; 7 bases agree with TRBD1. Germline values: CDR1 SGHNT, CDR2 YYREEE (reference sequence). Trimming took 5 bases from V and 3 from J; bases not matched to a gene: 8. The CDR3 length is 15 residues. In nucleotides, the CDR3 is TGTGCCAGCAGGCCTCCGGGACAGAACTACAATGAGCAGTTCTTC. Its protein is CASRPPGQNYNEQFF.

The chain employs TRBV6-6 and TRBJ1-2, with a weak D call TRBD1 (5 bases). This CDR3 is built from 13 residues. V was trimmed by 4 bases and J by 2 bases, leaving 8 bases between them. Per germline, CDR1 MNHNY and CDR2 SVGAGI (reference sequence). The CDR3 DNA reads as TGTGCCAGCAGTTCCGCAGGGAACTATGGCTACACCTTC. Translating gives CASSSAGNYGYTF.

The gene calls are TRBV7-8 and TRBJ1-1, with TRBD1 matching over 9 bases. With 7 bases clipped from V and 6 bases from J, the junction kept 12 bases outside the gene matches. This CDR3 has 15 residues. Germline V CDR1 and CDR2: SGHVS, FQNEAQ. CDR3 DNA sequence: TGTGCCAGCATCCCCCCGGGACAGGGAGGTGCTGAAGCTTTCTTT. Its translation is CASIPPGQGGAEAFF.

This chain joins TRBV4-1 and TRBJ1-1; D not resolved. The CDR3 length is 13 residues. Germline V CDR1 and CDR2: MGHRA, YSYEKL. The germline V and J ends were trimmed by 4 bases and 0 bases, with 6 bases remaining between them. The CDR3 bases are TGCGCCAGCAGCCCACAGCTGAACACTGAAGCTTTCTTT. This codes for CASSPQLNTEAFF.

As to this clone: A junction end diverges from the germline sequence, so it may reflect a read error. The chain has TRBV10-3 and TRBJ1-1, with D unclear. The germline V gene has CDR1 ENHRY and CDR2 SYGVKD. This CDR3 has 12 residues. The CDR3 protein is CSISPGNTEAFF. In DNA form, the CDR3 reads TGTTCCATCAGTCCGGGGAACACTGAAGCTTTCTTT.

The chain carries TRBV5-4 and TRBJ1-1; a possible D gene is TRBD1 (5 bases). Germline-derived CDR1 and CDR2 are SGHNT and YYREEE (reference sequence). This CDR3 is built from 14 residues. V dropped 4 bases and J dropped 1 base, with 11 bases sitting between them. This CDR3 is CASSRGGTNTEAFF. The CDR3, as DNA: TGTGCCAGCAGCCGCGGGGGGACGAACACTGAAGCTTTCTTT. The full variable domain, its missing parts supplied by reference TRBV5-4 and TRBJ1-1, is ETGVTQSPTHLIKTRGQQVTLRCSSQSGHNTVSWYQQALGQGPQFIFQYYREEENGRGNFPPRFSGLQFPNYSSELNVNALELDDSALYLCASSRGGTNTEAFFGQGTRLTVV.

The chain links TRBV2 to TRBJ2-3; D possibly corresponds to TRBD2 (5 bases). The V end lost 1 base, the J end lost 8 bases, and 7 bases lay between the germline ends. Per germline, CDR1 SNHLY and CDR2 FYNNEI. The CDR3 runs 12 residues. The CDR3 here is CASSEVAGTQYF. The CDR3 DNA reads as TGTGCCAGCAGTGAAGTGGCGGGTACGCAGTATTTT.

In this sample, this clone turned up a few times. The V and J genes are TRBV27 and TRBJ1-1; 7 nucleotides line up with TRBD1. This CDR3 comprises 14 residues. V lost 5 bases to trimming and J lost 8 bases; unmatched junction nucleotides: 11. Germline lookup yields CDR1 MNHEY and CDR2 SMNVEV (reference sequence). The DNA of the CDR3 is TGTGCCAGCAGTGAGGACAGGTCCGGGAGAGAAGCTTTCTTT. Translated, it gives CASSEDRSGREAFF.

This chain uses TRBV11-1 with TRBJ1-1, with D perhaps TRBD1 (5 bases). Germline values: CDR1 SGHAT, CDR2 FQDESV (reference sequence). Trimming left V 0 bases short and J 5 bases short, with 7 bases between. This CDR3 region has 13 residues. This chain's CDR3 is CASSLARGTEAFF. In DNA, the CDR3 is TGTGCCAGCAGCTTAGCGCGGGGGACTGAAGCTTTCTTT. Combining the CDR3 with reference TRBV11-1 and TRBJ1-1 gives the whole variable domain EAEVAQSPRYKITEKSQAVAFWCDPISGHATLYWYRQILGQGPELLVQFQDESVVDDSQLPKDRFSAERLKGVDSTLKIQPAELGDSAMYLCASSLARGTEAFFGQGTRLTVV.

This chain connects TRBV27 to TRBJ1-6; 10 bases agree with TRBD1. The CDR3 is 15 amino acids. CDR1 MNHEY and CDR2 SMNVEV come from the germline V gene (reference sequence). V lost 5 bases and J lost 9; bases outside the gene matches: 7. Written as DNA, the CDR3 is TGTGCCAGCAGTACCGACAGGGGGCTGGGTTCACCCCTCCACTTT. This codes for CASSTDRGLGSPLHF.

In nucleotides, the CDR3 is TGTGCCAGCAGGGAACGGGGCAGGGGGCGAGAAAAACTGTTTTTT. Its protein product is CASRERGRGREKLFF. This chain connects TRBV13 to TRBJ1-4, with 8 bases matching TRBD1. V lost 6 bases to trimming and J lost 8 bases; unmatched junction nucleotides: 11. Germline V gives CDR1 PRHDT, CDR2 FYEKMQ (reference sequence). This CDR3 region has 15 residues.

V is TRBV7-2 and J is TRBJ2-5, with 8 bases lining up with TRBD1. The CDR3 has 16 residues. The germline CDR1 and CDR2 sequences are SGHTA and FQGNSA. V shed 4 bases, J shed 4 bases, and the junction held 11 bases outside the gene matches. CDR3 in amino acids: CASSSPTRTGRETQYF. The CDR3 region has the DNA TGTGCCAGCAGCTCCCCAACCCGGACAGGGAGAGAGACCCAGTACTTC.

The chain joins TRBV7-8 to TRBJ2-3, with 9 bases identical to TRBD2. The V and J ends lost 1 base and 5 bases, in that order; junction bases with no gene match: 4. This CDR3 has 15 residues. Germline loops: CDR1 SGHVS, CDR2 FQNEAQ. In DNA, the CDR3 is TGTGCCAGCAGCTTAGGTGGCGGGGGGGGAGATACGCAGTATTTT. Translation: CASSLGGGGGDTQYF. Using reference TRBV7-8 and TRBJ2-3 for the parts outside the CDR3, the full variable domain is GAGVSQSPRYKVAKRGQDVALRCDPISGHVSLFWYQQALGQGPEFLTYFQNEAQLDKSGLPSDRFFAERPEGSVSTLKIQRTQQEDSAVYLCASSLGGGGGDTQYFGPGTRLTVL.

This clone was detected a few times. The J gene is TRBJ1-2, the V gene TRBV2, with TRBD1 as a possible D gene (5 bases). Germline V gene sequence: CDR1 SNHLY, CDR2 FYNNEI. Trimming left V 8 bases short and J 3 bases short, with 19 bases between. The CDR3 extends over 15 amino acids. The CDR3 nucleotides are TGTGCCAGCCCATCAAAATGGGGCTCGGACTATGGCTACACCTTC. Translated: CASPSKWGSDYGYTF.

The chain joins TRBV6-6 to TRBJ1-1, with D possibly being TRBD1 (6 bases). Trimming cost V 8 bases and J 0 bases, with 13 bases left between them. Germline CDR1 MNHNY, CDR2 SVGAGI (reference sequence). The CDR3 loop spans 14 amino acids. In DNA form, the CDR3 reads TGTGCCAGCCTGCGACAGGTGTTGAACACTGAAGCTTTCTTT. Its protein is CASLRQVLNTEAFF.

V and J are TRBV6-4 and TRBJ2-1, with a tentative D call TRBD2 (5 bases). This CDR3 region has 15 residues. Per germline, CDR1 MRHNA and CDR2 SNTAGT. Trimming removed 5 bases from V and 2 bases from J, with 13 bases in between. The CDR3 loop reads CASSKDFTTYNEQFF. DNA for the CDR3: TGTGCCAGCAGTAAGGACTTTACCACCTACAATGAGCAGTTCTTC.

CDR3 DNA: TGTGCCAGCAGCTTAGACGGCGGGAACACTGAAGCTTTCTTT. Translated: CASSLDGGNTEAFF. The chain employs TRBV7-9 and TRBJ1-1; D gene uncertain. Trimming removed 1 base at V and 1 base at J, with 7 bases between. In germline, CDR1 is SEHNR, CDR2 FQNEAQ (reference sequence). The CDR3 runs 14 residues.

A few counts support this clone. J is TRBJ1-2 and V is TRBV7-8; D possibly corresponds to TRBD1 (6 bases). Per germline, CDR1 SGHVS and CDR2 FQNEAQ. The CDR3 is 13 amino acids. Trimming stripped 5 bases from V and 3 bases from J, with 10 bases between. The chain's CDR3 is CASSTGFDYGYTF. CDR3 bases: TGTGCCAGCAGCACAGGGTTCGACTATGGCTACACCTTC.

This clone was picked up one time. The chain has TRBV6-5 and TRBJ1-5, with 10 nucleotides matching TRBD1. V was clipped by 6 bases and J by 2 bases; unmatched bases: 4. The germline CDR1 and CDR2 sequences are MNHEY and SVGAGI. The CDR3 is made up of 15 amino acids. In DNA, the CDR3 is TGTGCCAGCAGAGGGACAGGGGCCGGCAATCAGCCCCAGCATTTT. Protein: CASRGTGAGNQPQHF.

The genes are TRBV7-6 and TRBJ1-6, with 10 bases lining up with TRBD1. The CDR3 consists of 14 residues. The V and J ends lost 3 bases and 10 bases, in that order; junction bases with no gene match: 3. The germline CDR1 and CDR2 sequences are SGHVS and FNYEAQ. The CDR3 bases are TGTGCCAGCAGCTTCGGGACAGGGGACTCACCCCTCCACTTT. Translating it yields CASSFGTGDSPLHF.